This is a list of T cell receptor beta chains from one sample in a study of shared clonotypes between healthy human individuals. Repertoires were generated with immunoSEQ multiplex PCR, while TCRdb's copy carries only in-frame clones and drops some. This table has 330,000 or so clones, about 70% appearing once. Sequenced input: memory CD4+ T cells sorted from blood. These receptors came from a man in his thirties or forties in good health. CDR3s include the opening cysteine and the closing phenylalanine or tryptophan. D genes are given only for firm matches. Clone size, where shown, is once, few, many, or a class for clones that have expanded.

D gene: TRBD2
V gene: TRBV10-3
J gene: TRBJ2-3
clone size: NA
CDR3 DNA: TGTGCCATAAGAGCGGGAGTGGGTTCAGATACGCAGTATTTT
CDR3 protein: CAIRAGVGSDTQYF

D gene: NA
V gene: TRBV7-8
J gene: TRBJ1-4
clone size: NA
CDR3 DNA: TGTGCCAGCAGCTTATTTGGCAGAACACTTAATGAAAAACTGTTTTTT
CDR3 protein: CASSLFGRTLNEKLFF

D gene: TRBD1
V gene: TRBV2
J gene: TRBJ1-1
clone size: NA
CDR3 DNA: TGTGCCAGCAGTACCAGATCGGGACAGCAGAGATTGAACACTGAAGCTTTCTTT
CDR3 protein: CASSTRSGQQRLNTEAFF

D gene: TRBD1
V gene: TRBV18
J gene: TRBJ2-7
clone size: NA
CDR3 DNA: TGTGCCAGCTCACCACAATGGAACAGGGGCTACGAGCAGTACTTC
CDR3 protein: CASSPQWNRGYEQYF

D gene: NA
V gene: TRBV2
J gene: TRBJ2-7
clone size: NA
CDR3 DNA: TGTGCCAGCAGCTCCGTGGCGGCCTACGAGCAGTACTTC
CDR3 protein: CASSSVAAYEQYF

D gene: TRBD1
V gene: TRBV7-9
J gene: TRBJ2-5
clone size: NA
CDR3 DNA: TGTGCCAGCAGCTCGCTTCGGACAGGCCAAGAGACCCAGTACTTC
CDR3 protein: CASSSLRTGQETQYF

D gene: TRBD2
V gene: TRBV19
J gene: TRBJ2-1
clone size: NA
CDR3 DNA: TGTGCCAGTAGCGTAAAAAGGACTAGCGGCTTCAATGAGCAGTTCTTC
CDR3 protein: CASSVKRTSGFNEQFF

D gene: NA
V gene: TRBV7-2
J gene: TRBJ1-1
clone size: NA
CDR3 DNA: TGTGCCAGCAGCTTCTTTGGAGATTCCGAAGCTTTCTTT
CDR3 protein: CASSFFGDSEAFF

D gene: TRBD1
V gene: TRBV7-9
J gene: TRBJ1-3
clone size: NA
CDR3 DNA: TGTGCCAGCAGCAAAGGACAGGGGGACGGATCTGGAAACACCATATATTTT
CDR3 protein: CASSKGQGDGSGNTIYF

D gene: NA
V gene: TRBV7-9
J gene: TRBJ2-5
clone size: NA
CDR3 DNA: TGTGCCAGCAGCTTAGTAGGGCCCCAAGAGACCCAGTACTTC
CDR3 protein: CASSLVGPQETQYF

D gene: NA
V gene: TRBV28
J gene: TRBJ2-5
clone size: NA
CDR3 DNA: TGTGCCAGCAGTCTACGGAGGGAGACCCAGTACTTC
CDR3 protein: CASSLRRETQYF

D gene: TRBD2
V gene: TRBV27
J gene: TRBJ2-1
clone size: few
CDR3 DNA: TGTGCCAGCAGTTTACTAGCGGGAGGCCAGGGTGAGCAGTTCTTC
CDR3 protein: CASSLLAGGQGEQFF

D gene: TRBD1
V gene: TRBV11-2
J gene: TRBJ2-7
clone size: NA
CDR3 DNA: TGTGCCAGCAGCCCTGCCCGGGACAGTTCATTCTACGAGCAGTACTTC
CDR3 protein: CASSPARDSSFYEQYF

D gene: NA
V gene: TRBV18
J gene: TRBJ1-6
clone size: NA
CDR3 DNA: TGTGCCAGCTCACCGTTGGGAGATCGGAATTCACCCCTCCACTTT
CDR3 protein: CASSPLGDRNSPLHF

D gene: NA
V gene: TRBV6-1
J gene: TRBJ2-3
clone size: NA
CDR3 DNA: TGTGCCAGTCAAAGGGTTAGCACAGATACGCAGTATTTT
CDR3 protein: CASQRVSTDTQYF

D gene: NA
V gene: TRBV7-6
J gene: TRBJ2-1
clone size: NA
CDR3 DNA: TGTGCCAGCAGACCAACTACAGGGAGTAGGAGAGGTGAGCAGTTCTTC
CDR3 protein: CASRPTTGSRRGEQFF

D gene: NA
V gene: TRBV27
J gene: TRBJ2-1
clone size: few
CDR3 DNA: TGTGCCAGCAGCGTTAGCGGCTTCTACAATGAGCAGTTCTTC
CDR3 protein: CASSVSGFYNEQFF

D gene: TRBD2
V gene: TRBV10-3
J gene: TRBJ2-7
clone size: NA
CDR3 DNA: TGTGCCATCAGTGACAGCGGGAGGGCAGGGGGCCACGAGCAGTACTTC
CDR3 protein: CAISDSGRAGGHEQYF

D gene: TRBD2
V gene: TRBV6-1
J gene: TRBJ2-3
clone size: once
CDR3 DNA: TGTGCCAGCAGTGTATGGACTAGCGGGAGGCCAGATACGCAGTATTTT
CDR3 protein: CASSVWTSGRPDTQYF

D gene: TRBD1
V gene: TRBV2
J gene: TRBJ1-5
clone size: NA
CDR3 DNA: TGTGCCAGCAGACCCGGGACAGTCAATCAGCCCCAGCATTTT
CDR3 protein: CASRPGTVNQPQHF

D gene: NA
V gene: TRBV27
J gene: TRBJ2-7
clone size: NA
CDR3 DNA: TGTGCCAGCAGTTTTTGGGGCGAGTCGGTCTACGAGCAGTACTTC
CDR3 protein: CASSFWGESVYEQYF

D gene: TRBD2
V gene: TRBV11-2
J gene: TRBJ2-1
clone size: NA
CDR3 DNA: TGTGCCAGCAGCTCAAGCGGGAATAGAAATGAGCAGTTCTTC
CDR3 protein: CASSSSGNRNEQFF